This T cell receptor (beta chain) was identified in a study of pediatric ulcerative colitis. Study at large: Six or seven patients showed pancolitis and two showed left-sided colitis.

This CDR3 is built from 14 residues. V was shortened by 0 bases and J by 4 bases, with 7 bases between the two germline ends. Germline values: CDR1 SGHVS, CDR2 FNYEAQ. Data came from immunoSEQ multiplex PCR; TCRdb stores just in-frame clones and leaves some out. The sample includes 20,000 to 30,000 clones, roughly 70% seen only once; the top ten take roughly 7.8%. The rectum was sampled with one to two pinch biopsies at colonoscopy. Note on this clone: Its antigen remains unidentified.

Whole-study findings and limits: Rectal pinch biopsies may have included blood-derived T cells, especially in patients with overt colitis.

The origin of this receptor is a boy younger than 18 with severe ulcerative colitis. Specimen: gut tissue. The J gene is TRBJ1-3, the V gene TRBV7-6; weak D call: TRBD1 (6 bases). Written as DNA, the CDR3 is TGTGCCAGCAGCTTAGCAGACAGGGGAAACACCATATATTTT. It yields the protein CASSLADRGNTIYF.